The source of this T cell receptor (beta chain) is a study of post-analysis software for immune sequencing data. Unique molecular identifiers were built into the TCR beta cDNA libraries. T cells, about 0.85 to 11 million of them, yielded roughly 0.5 million cDNA molecules. One entry per CDR3 protein results from TCRdb running MiXCR on the PCR reads. Among roughly 800,000 distinct CDR3 sequences listed, 53% were seen once. Trimming left V 6 bases short and J 5 bases short, with 17 bases between. This CDR3 comprises 14 residues. A word on this clonotype: Its specificity is unknown.

Study-wide results and caveats: Under F measure analysis, samples from one preparation batch co-clustered strongly. Higher frequency in patients than in controls was seen for roughly five TRBV segments, with TRBV5-6, TRBV5-1 and TRBV20-1 among them. Diversity measured as normalized Chao1 was significantly lower in multiple sclerosis patients than in controls.

Source material: blood. The sequence derives from a girl between 10 and 17 years old with multiple sclerosis. The rearrangement joins TRBV12-3 or TRBV12-4 to TRBJ2-7; no definite D call. The CDR3 DNA is TGTGCCAGCAGCCCCGAAAACTCGGTCAACGAGCAGTACTTC. This translates into CASSPENSVNEQYF.